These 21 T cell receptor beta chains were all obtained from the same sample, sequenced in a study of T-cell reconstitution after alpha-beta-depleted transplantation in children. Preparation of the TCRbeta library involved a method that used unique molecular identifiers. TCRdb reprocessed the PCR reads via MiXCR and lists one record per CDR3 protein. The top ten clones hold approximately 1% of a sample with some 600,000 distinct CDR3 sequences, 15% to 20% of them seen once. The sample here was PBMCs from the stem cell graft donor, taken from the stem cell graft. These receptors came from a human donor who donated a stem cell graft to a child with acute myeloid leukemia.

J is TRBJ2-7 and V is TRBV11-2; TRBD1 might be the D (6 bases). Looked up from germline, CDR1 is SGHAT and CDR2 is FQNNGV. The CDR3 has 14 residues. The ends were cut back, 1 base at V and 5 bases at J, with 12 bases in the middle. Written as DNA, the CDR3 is TGTGCCAGCAGCTTAGTGACAGGCGCCCACGAGCAGTACTTC. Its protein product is CASSLVTGAHEQYF.

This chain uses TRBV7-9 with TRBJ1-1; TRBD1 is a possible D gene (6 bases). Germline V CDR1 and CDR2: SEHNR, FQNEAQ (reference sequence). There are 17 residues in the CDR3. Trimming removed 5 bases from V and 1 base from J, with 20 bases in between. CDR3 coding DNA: TGTGCCAGCAGCACGCCTAGAACGGCACAGGGGAACACTGAAGCTTTCTTT. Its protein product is CASSTPRTAQGNTEAFF.

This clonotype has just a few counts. The CDR3 DNA reads as TGTGCCATCAGTGAATCCGGGTTGGGCACTGAAGCTTTCTTT. Protein: CAISESGLGTEAFF. This chain uses TRBV10-3 with TRBJ1-1; D call uncertain. The CDR3 is 14 amino acids. CDR1 is ENHRY, CDR2 SYGVKD, per germline. V was shortened by 3 bases and J by 4 bases, with 12 bases between the two germline ends.

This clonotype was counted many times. CDR3 protein: CASSSKQGVANEKLFF. In DNA, the CDR3 is TGTGCCAGCAGTTCCAAACAGGGGGTTGCTAATGAAAAACTGTTTTTT. The V and J genes are TRBV6-5 and TRBJ1-4; 8 bases align to TRBD1. Losses at the gene ends were 4 bases for V and 3 bases for J; bases not matched to a gene: 7. This CDR3 has 16 amino acids. The germline CDR1 and CDR2 sequences are MNHEY and SVGAGI.

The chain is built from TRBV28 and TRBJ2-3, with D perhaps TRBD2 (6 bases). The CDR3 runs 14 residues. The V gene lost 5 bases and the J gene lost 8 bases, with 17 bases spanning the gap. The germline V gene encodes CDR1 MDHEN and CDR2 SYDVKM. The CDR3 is CASSPGTRAGTQYF. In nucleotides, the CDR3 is TGTGCCAGCAGTCCCGGGACCAGAGCGGGTACGCAGTATTTT. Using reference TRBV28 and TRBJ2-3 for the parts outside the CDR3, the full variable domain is DVKVTQSSRYLVKRTGEKVFLECVQDMDHENMFWYRQDPGLGLRLIYFSYDVKMKEKGDIPEGYSVSREKKERFSLILESASTNQTSMYLCASSPGTRAGTQYFGPGTRLTVL.

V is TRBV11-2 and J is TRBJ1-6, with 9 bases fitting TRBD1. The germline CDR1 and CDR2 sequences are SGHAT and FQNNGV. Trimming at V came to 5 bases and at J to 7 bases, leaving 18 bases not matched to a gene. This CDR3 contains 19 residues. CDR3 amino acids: CASSKPLGQGSLSNSPLHF. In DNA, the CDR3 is TGTGCCAGCAGCAAACCATTGGGACAGGGATCTCTGTCGAATTCACCCCTCCACTTT.

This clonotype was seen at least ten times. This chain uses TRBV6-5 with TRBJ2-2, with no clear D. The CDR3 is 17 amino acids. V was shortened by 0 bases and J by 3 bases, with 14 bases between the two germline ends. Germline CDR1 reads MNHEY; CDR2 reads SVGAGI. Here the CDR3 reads CASSYSSRWGYTGELFF. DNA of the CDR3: TGTGCCAGCAGTTACTCGAGTCGATGGGGTTACACCGGGGAGCTGTTTTTT.

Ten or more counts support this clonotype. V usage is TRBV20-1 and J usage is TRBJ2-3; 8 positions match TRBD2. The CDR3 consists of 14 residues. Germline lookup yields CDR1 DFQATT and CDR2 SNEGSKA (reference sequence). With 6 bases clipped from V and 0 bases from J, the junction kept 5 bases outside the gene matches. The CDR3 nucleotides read TGCAGTGCCCGGGGGGGGCGGAGCACAGATACGCAGTATTTT. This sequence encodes CSARGGRSTDTQYF.

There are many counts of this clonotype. The CDR3 bases are TGTGCCAGCAGTTTGGGTCTGGGGACCTATAATTCACCCCTCCACTTT. Translating it yields CASSLGLGTYNSPLHF. The chain carries TRBV12-3 or TRBV12-4 and TRBJ1-6; D is ambiguous. Trimming pared 3 bases from V and 2 bases from J, leaving 11 bases between. The CDR3 loop spans 16 amino acids.

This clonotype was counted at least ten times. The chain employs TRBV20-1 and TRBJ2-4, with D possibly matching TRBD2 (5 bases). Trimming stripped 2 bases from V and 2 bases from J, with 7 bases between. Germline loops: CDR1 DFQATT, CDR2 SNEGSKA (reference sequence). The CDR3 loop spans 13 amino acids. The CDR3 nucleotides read TGCAGTGCTAGATGGGAGACCAAAAACATTCAGTACTTC. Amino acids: CSARWETKNIQYF.

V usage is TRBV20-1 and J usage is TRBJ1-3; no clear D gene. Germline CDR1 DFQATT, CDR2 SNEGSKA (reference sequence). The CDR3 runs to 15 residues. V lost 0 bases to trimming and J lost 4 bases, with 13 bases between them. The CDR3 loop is CSAREWGSSGNTIYF. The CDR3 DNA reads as TGCAGTGCTAGAGAGTGGGGATCTTCCGGAAACACCATATATTTT.

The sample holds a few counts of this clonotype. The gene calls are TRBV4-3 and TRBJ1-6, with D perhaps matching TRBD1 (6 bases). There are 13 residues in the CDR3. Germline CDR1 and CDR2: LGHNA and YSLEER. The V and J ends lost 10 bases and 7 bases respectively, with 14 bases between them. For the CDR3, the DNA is TGCGCCACCGCGATGGACAGAAATTCACCCCTCCACTTT. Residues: CATAMDRNSPLHF.

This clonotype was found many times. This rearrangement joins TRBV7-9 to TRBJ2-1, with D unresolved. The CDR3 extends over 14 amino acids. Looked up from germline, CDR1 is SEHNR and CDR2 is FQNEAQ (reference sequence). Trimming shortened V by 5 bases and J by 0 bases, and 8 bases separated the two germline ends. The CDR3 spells CASSQQSSYNEQFF. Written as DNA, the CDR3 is TGTGCCAGCAGCCAGCAGAGCTCCTACAATGAGCAGTTCTTC.

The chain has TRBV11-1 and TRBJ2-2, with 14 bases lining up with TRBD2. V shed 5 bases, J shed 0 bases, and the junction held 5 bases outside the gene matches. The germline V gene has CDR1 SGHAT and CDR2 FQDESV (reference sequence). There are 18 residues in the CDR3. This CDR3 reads CASSHRLAGGPNTGELFF. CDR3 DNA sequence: TGTGCCAGCAGCCACCGACTAGCGGGGGGGCCGAACACCGGGGAGCTGTTTTTT.

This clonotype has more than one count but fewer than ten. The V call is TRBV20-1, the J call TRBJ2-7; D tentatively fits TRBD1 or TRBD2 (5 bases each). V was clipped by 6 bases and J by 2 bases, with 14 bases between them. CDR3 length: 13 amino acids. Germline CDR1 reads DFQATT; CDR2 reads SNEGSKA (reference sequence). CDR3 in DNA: TGCAGTGCCCCAGGGTCGGGGACCTACGAGCAGTACTTC. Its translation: CSAPGSGTYEQYF.

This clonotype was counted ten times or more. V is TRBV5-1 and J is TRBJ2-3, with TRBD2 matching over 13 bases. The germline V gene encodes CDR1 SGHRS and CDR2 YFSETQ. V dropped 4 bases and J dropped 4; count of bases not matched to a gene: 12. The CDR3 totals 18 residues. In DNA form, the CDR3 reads TGCGCCAGCAGCCTTACCGCGACTAGCGGGGGGAGGGCAGATACGCAGTATTTT. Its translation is CASSLTATSGGRADTQYF.

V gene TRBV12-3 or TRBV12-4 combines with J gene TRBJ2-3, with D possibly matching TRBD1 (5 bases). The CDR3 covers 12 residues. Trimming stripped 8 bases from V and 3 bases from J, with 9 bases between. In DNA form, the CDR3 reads TGTGCCAGCCTTGCAGGGACAGATACGCAGTATTTT. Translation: CASLAGTDTQYF.

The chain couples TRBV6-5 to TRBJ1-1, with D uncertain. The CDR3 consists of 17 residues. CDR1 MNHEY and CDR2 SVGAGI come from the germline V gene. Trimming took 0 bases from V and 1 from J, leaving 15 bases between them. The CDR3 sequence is CASSYSTAGRGNTEAFF. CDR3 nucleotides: TGTGCCAGCAGTTACTCGACCGCCGGACGGGGGAACACTGAAGCTTTCTTT.

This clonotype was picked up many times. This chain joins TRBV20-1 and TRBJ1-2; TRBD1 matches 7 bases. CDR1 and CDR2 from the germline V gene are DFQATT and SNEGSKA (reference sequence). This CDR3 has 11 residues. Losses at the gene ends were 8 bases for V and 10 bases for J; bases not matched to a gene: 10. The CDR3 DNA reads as TGCAGTTCCCCACAGGGGAATCCCTACACCTTC. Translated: CSSPQGNPYTF.

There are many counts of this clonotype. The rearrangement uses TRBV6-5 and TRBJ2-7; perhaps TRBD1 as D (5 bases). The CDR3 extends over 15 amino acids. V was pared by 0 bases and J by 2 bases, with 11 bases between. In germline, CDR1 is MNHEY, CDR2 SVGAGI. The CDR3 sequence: CASSYSQDRAYEQYF. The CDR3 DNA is TGTGCCAGCAGTTACTCACAAGACAGAGCCTACGAGCAGTACTTC.

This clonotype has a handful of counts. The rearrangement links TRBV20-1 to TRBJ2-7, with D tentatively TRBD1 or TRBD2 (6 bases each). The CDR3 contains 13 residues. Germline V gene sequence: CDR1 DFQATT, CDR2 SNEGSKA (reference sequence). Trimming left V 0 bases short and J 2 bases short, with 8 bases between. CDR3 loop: CSARDRGAYEQYV. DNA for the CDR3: TGCAGTGCTAGAGATAGGGGGGCCTACGAGCAGTACGTC.